The 6 T cell receptor beta chains presented below share a single source sample, sequenced in a study of HIV-infected patients and healthy controls. TCRdb called the 5' RACE reads again in MiXCR, with one record for every CDR3 protein. The profile shows tens of thousands of distinct CDR3 sequences, 15% to 20% of them singletons. Sequencing was carried out using CD4+ T cells from blood. Receptors were obtained from a human donor in good health.

This clonotype was counted a few times. The chain uses TRBV7-2 and TRBJ2-3, with 9 bases identical to TRBD1. Germline loops: CDR1 SGHTA, CDR2 FQGNSA. The trim removed 6 bases at V and 3 bases at J, leaving 7 bases unmatched. The CDR3 length is 15 residues. The DNA of the CDR3 is TGTGCCAGCAGTTCACAGGGGGCGGTTACAGATACGCAGTATTTT. This sequence encodes CASSSQGAVTDTQYF.

As regards this clonotype: With a much larger clone just one base away, this may be a read error. CDR3 sequence reads: CATSESADPADTQYF. The CDR3 coding sequence is TGTGCCACCAGTGAATCCGCAGATCCAGCAGATACGCAGTATTTT. The V gene is TRBV24-1, the J gene TRBJ2-3; D is unresolved. The CDR3 loop spans 15 amino acids. Germline lookup yields CDR1 KGHDR and CDR2 SFDVKD. V lost 4 bases and J 4 bases, leaving 14 bases between the germline ends.

The J gene is TRBJ2-3, the V gene TRBV12-3 or TRBV12-4; D perhaps matches TRBD2 (5 bases). V was clipped by 4 bases and J by 4 bases, with 12 bases between them. This CDR3 has 14 residues. The CDR3: CASSYLASADTQYF. CDR3 coding DNA: TGTGCCAGCAGTTACCTAGCATCGGCAGATACGCAGTATTTT.

This clonotype was found a few times. The chain has TRBV29-1 and TRBJ2-7, with D tentatively TRBD2 (5 bases). Germline V CDR1 and CDR2: SQVTM, ANQGSEA. This CDR3 is built from 19 residues. V was cut by 6 bases and J by 0 bases, with 30 bases left in between. CDR3 sequence reads: CSVTISTLKFRWASYEQYF. CDR3 sequence (DNA): TGCAGCGTGACTATCTCGACACTGAAGTTTCGGTGGGCCTCCTACGAGCAGTACTTC.

The gene calls are TRBV13 and TRBJ2-4, with TRBD1 identical over 9 bases. Germline V gives CDR1 PRHDT, CDR2 FYEKMQ (reference sequence). CDR3 length equals 18 residues. Trimming removed 2 bases from V and 0 bases from J; junction bases left unmatched: 8. CDR3 DNA sequence: TGTGCCAGCAGCTTAATTGGACAGGGGCTTCTAGCCAAAAACATTCAGTACTTC. Encoded protein: CASSLIGQGLLAKNIQYF.

This clonotype was picked up many times. The rearrangement links TRBV12-3 or TRBV12-4 to TRBJ2-1; 12 bases line up with TRBD2. The CDR3 is 16 residues long. The ends lost 7 bases at V and 9 bases at J; junction bases unmatched: 13. CDR3 nucleotide sequence: TGTGCCAGCACGCCTAGCGGGAGGGCCGCCTGGCCTGAGCAGTTCTTC. It translates to CASTPSGRAAWPEQFF.